The rows below give T cell receptor beta chains drawn from one sample of a study of shared clonotypes between healthy human individuals. The assay was immunoSEQ multiplex PCR, and TCRdb's table has in-frame clones only and misses some. The sample lists about 2.4 million clones, more than 85% seen once, with 0.36% in the top ten. Sequenced: naive CD4+ T cells from PBMCs. All receptors derive from a man in his late teens or twenties in good health. Some clones in this sample may be carry-over from other donors' samples. Each CDR3 is given with its conserved first and last residue. D genes are given only for firm matches. Some rows mark clone size as missing; the rest say once, few, many or name a class of expanded clone.

j_call clone_size d_call v_call cdr3_nt cdr3_aa
TRBJ1-4 NA NA TRBV9 TGTGCCAGCAGTCGTGCGGGCAATGAAAAACTGTTTTTT CASSRAGNEKLFF
TRBJ1-5 NA NA TRBV5-1 TGCGCCAGCAGCTTGGGACCCGGGCAGCCCCAGCATTTT CASSLGPGQPQHF
TRBJ1-2 NA NA TRBV6-6 TGTGCCAGCAGTTACGATACAGGGCGGCCGGGCTACACCTTC CASSYDTGRPGYTF
TRBJ2-3 NA NA TRBV30 TGTGCCTTAGGAGGGCAGCCTGATACGCAGTATTTT CALGGQPDTQYF
TRBJ2-5 NA NA TRBV5-1 TGCGCCAGCAGCAGTCAAGAGACCCAGTACTTC CASSSQETQYF
TRBJ2-7 NA NA TRBV5-1 TGCGCCAGCAGCTTGGCCAGTGGCAGGACCCCCTCCTACGAGCAGTACTTC CASSLASGRTPSYEQYF
TRBJ2-1 NA NA TRBV6-1 TGTGCCAGCATGGGTAGGAATGAGCAGTTCTTC CASMGRNEQFF
TRBJ2-3 NA NA TRBV27 TGTGCCAGCAGTTTCAATCCGGGCCGACCAGATACGCAGTATTTT CASSFNPGRPDTQYF
TRBJ2-5 once TRBD2 TRBV7-9 TGTGCCAGCGCACTAGCGGGAGCGTCGGAGACCCAGTACTTC CASALAGASETQYF
TRBJ2-7 NA NA TRBV7-2 TGTGCCAGCAGCTTACAGGTTTCCGAGCAGTACTTC CASSLQVSEQYF
TRBJ2-7 NA NA TRBV9 TGTGCCAGCAGCGCCAATTCCGCTCAGGGGAGACACGAGCAGTACTTC CASSANSAQGRHEQYF
TRBJ2-7 once NA TRBV5-5 TGTGCCAGCAGCCCGTCCGCGCCGGGACAAACTTACGAGCAGTACTTC CASSPSAPGQTYEQYF
TRBJ2-1 NA TRBD1 TRBV10-1 TGCGCCAGCAGCGGCTACAGGGGGCACTACAATGAGCAGTTCTTC CASSGYRGHYNEQFF
TRBJ2-4 NA NA TRBV29-1 TGCAGCGTTGAGGTGAATTTAGCCAAAAACATTCAGTACTTC CSVEVNLAKNIQYF
TRBJ1-5 NA NA TRBV6-5 TGTGCCAGCAGTTACTCGAACGGGGCCAATCAGCCCCAGCATTTT CASSYSNGANQPQHF
TRBJ2-7 NA TRBD1 TRBV6-6 TGTGCCAGCAGACACCGGGACAGGGGCCACGAGCAGTACTTC CASRHRDRGHEQYF
TRBJ2-6 NA NA TRBV2 TGTGCCACGATATTGCAGCGCCTATTAACTGGGGCCAACGTCCTGACTTTC CATILQRLLTGANVLTF
TRBJ2-7 NA NA TRBV7-8 TGTGCCAGCAGCTCCACGAGGCGAGGCGAGCAGTACTTC CASSSTRRGEQYF
TRBJ2-7 NA NA TRBV6-4 TGTGCCAGCAGTGAAGAATACAGGGTCGGGGAGCAGTACTTC CASSEEYRVGEQYF
TRBJ2-3 NA NA TRBV11-3 TGTGCCAGCAGCTTATCGGGAGATACGCAGTATTTT CASSLSGDTQYF
TRBJ2-7 once NA TRBV10-3 TGTGCCATCAGTGAGACTGAGGGTCCGGGAGACTCCTACGAGCAGTACTTC CAISETEGPGDSYEQYF
TRBJ2-1 NA NA TRBV14 TGTGCCAGCAGCCAACTCGGGTCGTATGAGCAGTTCTTC CASSQLGSYEQFF
TRBJ1-5 NA NA TRBV2 TGTGCCAGCAGTGAAGCCGGGCAGCCCCAGCATTTT CASSEAGQPQHF
TRBJ2-1 NA TRBD2 TRBV28 TGTGCCAGCAACCCCTCTAGCGGGTCGCGACACTACAATGAGCAGTTCTTC CASNPSSGSRHYNEQFF